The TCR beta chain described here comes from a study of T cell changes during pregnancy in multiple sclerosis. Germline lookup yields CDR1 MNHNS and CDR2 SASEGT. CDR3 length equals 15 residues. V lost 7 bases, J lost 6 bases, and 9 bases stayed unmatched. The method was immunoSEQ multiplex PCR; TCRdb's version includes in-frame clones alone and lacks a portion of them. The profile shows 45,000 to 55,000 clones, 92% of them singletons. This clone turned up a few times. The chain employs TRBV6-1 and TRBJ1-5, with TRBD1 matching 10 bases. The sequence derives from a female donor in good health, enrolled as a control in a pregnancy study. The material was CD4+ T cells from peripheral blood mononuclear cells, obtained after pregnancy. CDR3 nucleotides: TGTGCCAGCACTGGGGGACAGGGGATTGGTCAGCCCCAGCATTTT. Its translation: CASTGGQGIGQPQHF.